A single sample is the source of the 14 T cell receptor beta chains below, sequenced in a study of blood T cell repertoires in COVID-19. Generated by immunoSEQ multiplex PCR, the TCRdb table keeps only in-frame clones and is missing some. The table includes roughly 380,000 clones, about 89% detected once. Sequences were obtained from peripheral blood. Source of these receptors: a woman aged 40-49 years with COVID-19, enrolled during active disease.

The chain employs TRBV7-3 and TRBJ2-1, with TRBD2 identical over 10 bases. This CDR3 region has 14 residues. V was pared by 5 bases and J by 4 bases, with 2 bases of the junction left unmatched. Germline V gene data show CDR1 as SGHTA and CDR2 as FQGTGA. The CDR3 spells CASSKLAGYNEQFF. CDR3 bases: TGTGCCAGCAGCAAACTAGCGGGATACAATGAGCAGTTCTTC.

The J gene is TRBJ2-1, the V gene TRBV11-1; D remains unclear. The V end lost 5 bases, the J end lost 8 bases, and 22 bases lay between the germline ends. The CDR3 has 16 amino acids. Germline CDR1 is SGHAT and CDR2 is FQDESV (reference sequence). The CDR3 reads CASSPLFQPAVDEQFF. The DNA for the CDR3 is TGTGCCAGCAGCCCTCTTTTTCAGCCCGCGGTCGATGAGCAGTTCTTC.

The chain combines TRBV19 with TRBJ2-1, with 7 bases lining up with TRBD2. Losses at the gene ends were 5 bases for V and 7 bases for J; bases not matched to a gene: 2. The CDR3 extends over 12 amino acids. Germline V CDR1 and CDR2: LNHDA, SQIVND (reference sequence). Here the CDR3 reads CASSLGGNEQFF. CDR3 bases: TGTGCCAGTAGTTTGGGGGGGAATGAGCAGTTCTTC.

V usage is TRBV7-8 and J usage is TRBJ1-1; the D is unclear. The CDR3 spans 18 residues. Germline V gene lookup returns CDR1 SGHVS and CDR2 FQNEAQ. Trimming shortened V by 2 bases and J by 4 bases, and 23 bases separated the two germline ends. The CDR3 loop is CASSLYRTTAGDGTEAFF. The DNA of the CDR3 is TGTGCCAGCAGCTTATACCGTACTACTGCGGGAGACGGCACTGAAGCTTTCTTT.

The V and J genes are TRBV9 and TRBJ1-2; no definite D call. Per the germline V gene, CDR1 is SGDLS and CDR2 is YYNGEE. V lost 3 bases, J lost 4 bases, and 10 bases lay in between. CDR3 length: 13 residues. CDR3 residues: CASSGVRSYGYTF. The CDR3 DNA follows: TGTGCCAGCAGCGGCGTACGGTCCTATGGCTACACCTTC.

The chain links TRBV6-5 to TRBJ2-7; 7 nucleotides line up with TRBD1. Losses at the gene ends were 2 bases for V and 4 bases for J; bases not matched to a gene: 8. This CDR3 region has 15 residues. Germline CDR1 and CDR2: MNHEY and SVGAGI. As DNA, the CDR3 is TGTGCCAGCAGTTACGCACCGGACAGGCCTTACGAGCAGTACTTC. Amino acid sequence: CASSYAPDRPYEQYF.

V is TRBV5-1 and J is TRBJ1-2, with 9 bases that match TRBD1. CDR3 length: 14 amino acids. Germline lookup yields CDR1 SGHRS and CDR2 YFSETQ. Unmatched junction bases numbered 8, after V lost 3 bases and J lost 8 bases. The CDR3 bases are TGCGCCAGCAGCTCCCCCGGGACAGGGTTAGGCTACACCTTC. This encodes CASSSPGTGLGYTF.

The rearrangement uses TRBV5-6 and TRBJ2-1; weak D call: TRBD2 (5 bases). The CDR3 is made up of 15 amino acids. V was cut by 2 bases and J by 4 bases, with 13 bases left in between. CDR1 SGHDT and CDR2 YYEEEE come from the germline V gene. The CDR3 sequence: CASSFLSGRYNEQFF. The DNA for the CDR3 is TGTGCCAGCAGCTTTCTGAGCGGACGTTACAATGAGCAGTTCTTC. Using reference TRBV5-6 and TRBJ2-1 for the parts outside the CDR3, the full variable domain is DAGVTQSPTHLIKTRGQQVTLRCSPKSGHDTVSWYQQALGQGPQFIFQYYEEEERQRGNFPDRFSGHQFPNYSSELNVNALLLGDSALYLCASSFLSGRYNEQFFGPGTRLTVL.

The rearrangement links TRBV19 to TRBJ2-5; 8 positions agree with TRBD2. Germline CDR1 is LNHDA and CDR2 is SQIVND (reference sequence). The CDR3 covers 14 residues. V shed 4 bases and J 5 bases; nucleotides not matched to a gene: 6. The DNA of the CDR3 is TGTGCCAGTAGTAGCCTCACGGGGGGGGAGACCCAGTACTTC. Protein sequence: CASSSLTGGETQYF.

The gene calls are TRBV7-9 and TRBJ1-2; D is unresolved. This CDR3 region has 12 residues. From germline, CDR1 is SEHNR and CDR2 FQNEAQ (reference sequence). Trimming took off 3 bases at V and 8 bases at J, with 10 bases between the two ends. CDR3 loop: CASSLSAGGYTF. In DNA, the CDR3 is TGTGCCAGCAGCTTGTCAGCGGGAGGCTACACCTTC.

V gene TRBV5-4 combines with J gene TRBJ1-2, with 7 bases lining up with TRBD1. The length of the CDR3 is 13 residues. From germline, CDR1 is SGHNT and CDR2 YYREEE (reference sequence). V was pared by 3 bases and J by 3 bases, with 2 bases of the junction left unmatched. The DNA for the CDR3 is TGTGCCAGCAGCTCGACAGGGTACTATGGCTACACCTTC. Translated: CASSSTGYYGYTF.

This clone was detected only a few times. V gene TRBV6-5 combines with J gene TRBJ1-2; possibly TRBD1 for D (6 bases). The germline gives CDR1 MNHEY, CDR2 SVGAGI. Trimming pared 8 bases from V and 6 bases from J, leaving 16 bases between. This CDR3 contains 13 residues. As DNA, the CDR3 is TGTGCCAGCTCAGGCGGGGGCGCGGATGGCTACACCTTC. Translating it yields CASSGGGADGYTF.

The chain couples TRBV5-4 to TRBJ1-2, with D tentatively TRBD1 (6 bases). Between the trimmed V and J ends, which lost 1 base and 7 bases, there was a span of 20 bases. Germline assignment: CDR1 SGHNT and CDR2 YYREEE (reference sequence). The CDR3 is 16 amino acids. CDR3 in amino acids: CASSLSRQARTTGYTF. For the CDR3, the DNA is TGTGCCAGCAGCTTGAGTAGACAGGCCCGAACCACTGGCTACACCTTC. The full variable domain, its missing parts supplied by reference TRBV5-4 and TRBJ1-2, is ETGVTQSPTHLIKTRGQQVTLRCSSQSGHNTVSWYQQALGQGPQFIFQYYREEENGRGNFPPRFSGLQFPNYSSELNVNALELDDSALYLCASSLSRQARTTGYTFGSGTRLTVV.

This clone was seen only once. The chain carries TRBV28 and TRBJ2-4, with TRBD1 matching 7 bases. Per the germline V gene, CDR1 is MDHEN and CDR2 is SYDVKM. This CDR3 has 15 residues. Germline trimming cut 7 bases from V and 4 bases from J; bases unmatched to any gene: 10. The CDR3 loop reads CASKGTGTEKNIQYF. The CDR3, as DNA: TGTGCCAGCAAGGGGACCGGGACAGAGAAAAACATTCAGTACTTC.